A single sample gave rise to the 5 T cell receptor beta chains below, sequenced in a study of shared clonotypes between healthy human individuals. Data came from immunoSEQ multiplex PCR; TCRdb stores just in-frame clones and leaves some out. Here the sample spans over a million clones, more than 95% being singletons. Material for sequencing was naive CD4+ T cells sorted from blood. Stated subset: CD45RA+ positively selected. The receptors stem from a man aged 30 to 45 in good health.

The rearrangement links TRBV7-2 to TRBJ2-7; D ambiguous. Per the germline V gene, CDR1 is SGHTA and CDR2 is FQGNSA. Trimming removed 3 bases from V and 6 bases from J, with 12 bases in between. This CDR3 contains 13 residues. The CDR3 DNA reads TGTGCCAGCAGCTTTACTCCCAAGGCCGAGCAGTACTTC. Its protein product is CASSFTPKAEQYF. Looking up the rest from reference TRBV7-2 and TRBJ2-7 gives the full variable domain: GAGVSQSPSNKVTEKGKDVELRCDPISGHTALYWYRQSLGQGLEFLIYFQGNSAPDKSGLPSDRFSAERTGGSVSTLTIQRTQQEDSAVYLCASSFTPKAEQYFGPGTRLTVT.

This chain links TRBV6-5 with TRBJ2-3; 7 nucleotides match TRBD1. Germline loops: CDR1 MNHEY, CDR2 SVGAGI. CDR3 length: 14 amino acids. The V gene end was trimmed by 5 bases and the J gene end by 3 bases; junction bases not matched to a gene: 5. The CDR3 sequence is CASSLGQPTDTQYF. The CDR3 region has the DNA TGTGCCAGCAGTCTGGGACAGCCTACAGATACGCAGTATTTT.

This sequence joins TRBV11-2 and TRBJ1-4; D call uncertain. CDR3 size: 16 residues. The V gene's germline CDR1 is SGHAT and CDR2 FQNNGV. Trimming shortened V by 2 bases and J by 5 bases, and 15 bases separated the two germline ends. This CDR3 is CASSLQSSRWNEKLFF. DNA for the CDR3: TGTGCCAGCAGCTTACAGTCGAGCCGGTGGAATGAAAAACTGTTTTTT.

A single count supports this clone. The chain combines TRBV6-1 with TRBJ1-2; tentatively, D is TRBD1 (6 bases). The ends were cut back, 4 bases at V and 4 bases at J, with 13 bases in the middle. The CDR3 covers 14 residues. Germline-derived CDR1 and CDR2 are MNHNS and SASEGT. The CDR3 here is CASSVTGRSYGYTF. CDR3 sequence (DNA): TGTGCCAGCAGTGTTACAGGGCGGTCCTATGGCTACACCTTC.

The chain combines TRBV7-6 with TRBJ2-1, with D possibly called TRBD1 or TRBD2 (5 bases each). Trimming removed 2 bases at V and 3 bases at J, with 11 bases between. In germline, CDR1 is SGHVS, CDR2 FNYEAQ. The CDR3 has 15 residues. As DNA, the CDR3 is TGTGCCAGCAGCTTACGTGGGGACCTCTACAATGAGCAGTTCTTC. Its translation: CASSLRGDLYNEQFF. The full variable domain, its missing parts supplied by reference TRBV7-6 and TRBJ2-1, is GAGVSQSPRYKVTKRGQDVALRCDPISGHVSLYWYRQALGQGPEFLTYFNYEAQQDKSGLPNDRFSAERPEGSISTLTIQRTEQRDSAMYRCASSLRGDLYNEQFFGPGTRLTVL.